Each of the 18 T cell receptor beta chains below was sequenced from the same sample in a study of preoperative IRX-2 immunotherapy in early breast cancer. Generated by immunoSEQ multiplex PCR, the TCRdb table keeps only in-frame clones and is missing some. The sample lists 3,000 to 4,000 clones, around 73% occurring once. Treatment indicated: preoperative locoregional IRX-2 cytokine immunotherapy. Sample: tumor tissue, taken after IRX-2 immunotherapy. All receptors derive from a human donor with breast cancer.

This chain connects TRBV1 to TRBJ2-7; TRBD2, as called in the table, went unchecked against the DNA. TRBV1 is a pseudogene segment. The CDR3 is made up of 14 amino acids. This chain's CDR3 is CASSQGGSFHEQYF. The CDR3 bases are TGCGCCAGCAGCCAGGGTGGGAGCTTCCACGAGCAGTACTTC.

This clone was seen a few times. This chain links TRBV6-8 with TRBJ2-2, with D tentatively TRBD1 (6 bases). The CDR3 length is 19 residues. V gave up 7 bases and J gave up 6 bases, with 30 bases separating them. Germline CDR1 MNHGY, CDR2 SAAAGT. CDR3 protein: CASMPPPSRQVWGPGELFF. DNA of the CDR3: TGTGCCAGCATGCCACCACCCTCTCGACAGGTCTGGGGCCCCGGGGAGCTGTTTTTT.

V is TRBV6-8 and J is TRBJ1-1; D is perhaps TRBD1 (5 bases). CDR1 and CDR2 (germline): MNHGY, SAAAGT. The CDR3 consists of 15 residues. Trimming shortened V by 6 bases and J by 3 bases, and 17 bases separated the two germline ends. CDR3 in amino acids: CASSLSGTGYTEAFF. Here the CDR3 DNA reads TGTGCCAGCAGCCTATCGGGGACCGGGTACACTGAAGCTTTCTTT.

The J gene is TRBJ1-1, the V gene TRBV11-3, with 9 bases that match TRBD1. The CDR3 totals 15 residues. The germline V gene has CDR1 SGHNT and CDR2 YENEEA. Trimming cost V 5 bases and J 1 base; bases outside gene matches: 5. CDR3 region: CASSPGQGWNTEAFF. In DNA form, the CDR3 reads TGTGCCAGCAGCCCTGGACAGGGGTGGAACACTGAAGCTTTCTTT.

This clone appeared a single time. This chain connects TRBV11-3 to TRBJ2-1, with TRBD2 matching over 9 bases. Per germline, CDR1 SGHNT and CDR2 YENEEA. V dropped 2 bases and J dropped 4; count of bases not matched to a gene: 3. This CDR3 comprises 15 residues. The CDR3 DNA sequence: TGTGCCAGCAGCTTAACTAGCGGGCCTTACAATGAGCAGTTCTTC. Its protein product is CASSLTSGPYNEQFF.

This clone has a handful of counts. The CDR3 protein is CASSTDRGRTEAFF. CDR3 bases: TGTGCCAGCAGCACGGACAGGGGGAGGACTGAAGCTTTCTTT. The genes are TRBV11-3 and TRBJ1-1; 10 bases match TRBD1. This CDR3 comprises 14 residues. Losses at the gene ends were 5 bases for V and 5 bases for J; bases not matched to a gene: 5. The germline V gene has CDR1 SGHNT and CDR2 YENEEA.

The chain couples TRBV11-3 to TRBJ2-3; D not certain. The germline V gene has CDR1 SGHNT and CDR2 YENEEA. The length of the CDR3 is 16 residues. V was shortened by 5 bases and J by 1 base, with 16 bases between the two germline ends. The CDR3 region has the DNA TGTGCCAGCAGCCCACCGGCCGCTAAGGGCACAGATACGCAGTATTTT. This encodes CASSPPAAKGTDTQYF.

This clone was found a few times. The chain carries TRBV15 and TRBJ2-1, with TRBD2 matching 13 bases. V was clipped by 5 bases and J by 7 bases; unmatched bases: 5. The CDR3 covers 15 residues. CDR1 is LNHNV, CDR2 YYDKDF, per germline (reference sequence). CDR3 DNA sequence: TGTGCCACCAGCTTTCGGACTAGCGGGAGAAATGAGCAGTTCTTC. It codes for CATSFRTSGRNEQFF.

The sample holds one count of this clone. J is TRBJ1-5 and V is TRBV19, with D tentatively TRBD1 (5 bases). Germline CDR1 is LNHDA and CDR2 is SQIVND (reference sequence). The length of the CDR3 is 14 residues. Trimming removed 6 bases at V and 8 bases at J, with 17 bases between. This chain's CDR3 is CASRGLGRLEPQHF. CDR3 bases: TGTGCCAGTAGGGGGCTGGGACGGTTGGAGCCCCAGCATTTT.

In nucleotides, the CDR3 is TGTGCCAGCAGCAAAGACGGACTAGCGGAGTCCTACGAGCAGTACTTC. Residues: CASSKDGLAESYEQYF. V is TRBV11-3 and J is TRBJ2-7; TRBD2 agrees at 10 bases. Per germline, CDR1 SGHNT and CDR2 YENEEA. CDR3 length equals 16 residues. V trimming: 5 bases; J trimming: 1 base; junction bases outside the gene matches: 8.

The chain combines TRBV19 with TRBJ1-3; D is unresolved. The CDR3 loop spans 15 amino acids. Germline CDR1 LNHDA, CDR2 SQIVND (reference sequence). The germline V and J ends were trimmed by 3 bases and 0 bases, with 9 bases remaining between them. The CDR3 DNA reads as TGTGCCAGTAGTATCGACCTAACCTCTGGAAACACCATATATTTT. The encoded protein is CASSIDLTSGNTIYF.

This chain links TRBV6-8 with TRBJ1-1; no reliable D call. The CDR3 length is 13 residues. Trimming pared 7 bases from V and 0 bases from J, leaving 9 bases between. Per germline, CDR1 MNHGY and CDR2 SAAAGT. In DNA, the CDR3 is TGTGCCAGCACCCTTGAGATGAACACTGAAGCTTTCTTT. Protein product: CASTLEMNTEAFF.

As for this clone: At least one base is unread or ambiguous, so its residue appears as X. The chain uses TRBV28 and TRBJ1-2, with D uncertain. V was pared by 7 bases and J by 7 bases, with 19 bases between. From germline, CDR1 is MDHEN and CDR2 SYDVKM. This CDR3 is built from 14 residues. The CDR3: CASTIEXRPSGYTF. CDR3 DNA: TGTGCCAGCACTATCGAGRCGAGGCCTTCTGGCTACACCTTC.

This chain connects TRBV7-7 to TRBJ1-3; tentative D call: TRBD1 (5 bases). Germline CDR1 is SSHAT and CDR2 is FNYEAQ (reference sequence). Trimming shortened V by 2 bases and J by 0 bases, and 11 bases separated the two germline ends. CDR3 length equals 16 residues. The CDR3 nucleotides read TGTGCCAGCAGCTTAATGCGCGGGGGCTCTGGAAACACCATATATTTT. Its protein is CASSLMRGGSGNTIYF.

This clone was seen a few times. This rearrangement joins TRBV14 to TRBJ2-7; D is unresolved. The CDR3 is 13 residues long. The germline V gene encodes CDR1 SGHDN and CDR2 FVKESK. V shed 1 base and J shed 4 bases, with 8 bases lying between them. CDR3 in amino acids: CASSQGGNYEQYF. CDR3 nucleotide sequence: TGTGCCAGCAGCCAAGGGGGAAATTACGAGCAGTACTTC.

This clone was observed a handful of times. At one end, the junction sequence differs from germline, possibly due to a read error. The rearrangement joins TRBV19 to TRBJ2-3, with 7 bases aligning to TRBD2. Germline V gene data show CDR1 as LNHDA and CDR2 as SQIVND (reference sequence). The CDR3 is made up of 14 amino acids. The CDR3 DNA is TGTGCCAGTAGTTTAGAGGGGAGGGCAGATACGCAGTATTTT. It codes for CASSLEGRADTQYF.

The J gene is TRBJ2-7, the V gene TRBV6-8; 10 bases fit TRBD1. Trimming at V came to 8 bases and at J to 3 bases, leaving 4 bases not matched to a gene. Germline V lookup: CDR1 MNHGY, CDR2 SAAAGT. The CDR3 runs to 13 residues. CDR3 bases: TGTGCCAGCGGGACAGGGGTCGTCTACGAGCAGTACTTC. As protein: CASGTGVVYEQYF.

The chain carries TRBV29-1 and TRBJ2-7; 7 bases match TRBD1. J lost 4 bases, V lost 6 bases, and 9 bases had no gene match. The germline V gene encodes CDR1 SQVTM and CDR2 ANQGSEA. CDR3 length equals 13 residues. The CDR3 bases are TGCAGCGTCTCTGAGGGACAGACATACGAGCAGTACTTC. Residues: CSVSEGQTYEQYF.